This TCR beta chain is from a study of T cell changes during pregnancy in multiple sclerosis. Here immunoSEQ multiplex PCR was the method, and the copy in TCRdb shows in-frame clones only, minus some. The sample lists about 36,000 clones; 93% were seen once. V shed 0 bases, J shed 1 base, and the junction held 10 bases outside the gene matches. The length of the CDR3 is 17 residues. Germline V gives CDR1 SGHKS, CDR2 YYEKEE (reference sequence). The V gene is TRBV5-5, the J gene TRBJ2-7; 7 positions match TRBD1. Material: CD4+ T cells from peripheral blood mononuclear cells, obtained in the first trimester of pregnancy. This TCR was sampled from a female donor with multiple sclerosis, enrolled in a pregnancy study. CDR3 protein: CASSLDGQGERSYEQYF. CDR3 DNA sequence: TGTGCCAGCAGCTTGGATGGGCAGGGGGAAAGGTCCTACGAGCAGTACTTC.